This T cell receptor (beta chain) appears in the sequencing data of a study of cytomegalovirus exposure and HLA in healthy donors. Study-wide results and limits: The authors enumerated some 170 TCR beta chains as linked to cytomegalovirus.

Points on this clone: Its cognate antigen is unknown.

The CDR3 length is 15 residues. Per the germline V gene, CDR1 is SGHNT and CDR2 is YYREEE (reference sequence). V was clipped by 0 bases and J by 3 bases; unmatched bases: 6. PCR used 60 Vbeta primers and 13 Jbeta primers. Clones were sequenced by immunoSEQ multiplex PCR, and TCRdb holds only the in-frame ones, with some missing. The sample shows 100,000 to 150,000 clones, approximately 82% of them seen only once. The sequencing input was PBMCs. This sequence originates from a female donor in good health and CMV-seronegative. This chain joins TRBV5-4 and TRBJ2-7; 7 bases are shared with TRBD2. CDR3 DNA sequence: TGTGCCAGCAGCTTGGAGGCGGGAGAGGGCTACGAGCAGTACTTC. As protein: CASSLEAGEGYEQYF.